This T cell receptor (beta chain) was sequenced in a study of blood T cell repertoires in COVID-19. The ends lost 7 bases at V and 0 bases at J; junction bases unmatched: 2. There are 14 residues in the CDR3. Germline-derived CDR1 and CDR2 are KGHDR and SFDVKD. The table came from immunoSEQ multiplex PCR; TCRdb's copy has only in-frame clones and leaves some out. The sample includes a few hundred thousand clones, approximately 86% of them seen just once. The chain links TRBV24-1 to TRBJ2-1; 7 bases align to TRBD1. The clonotype originates from an older woman with COVID-19, enrolled during active disease. Sequencing was carried out using peripheral blood. The CDR3 loop reads CATRGTASYNEQFF. CDR3 DNA sequence: TGTGCCACCAGGGGGACAGCCTCCTACAATGAGCAGTTCTTC.